The T cell receptor (beta chain) under discussion was sequenced for a study of T cells in women clearing cervical HPV infection. The V and J ends lost 2 bases and 4 bases, in that order; junction bases with no gene match: 11. Germline V lookup: CDR1 GTSNPN, CDR2 SVGIG (reference sequence). This CDR3 has 17 amino acids. Profiling relied on immunoSEQ multiplex PCR, and the TCRdb table lists in-frame clones only, not all of them. The sample includes some 20,000 clones. To note about this clone: The CDR3 extends 3 residues past the end of the read, so its final part is completed from the germline J gene.

The receptor was derived from a woman between 18 and 69 years old with a cervical HPV16 infection that either progressed to CIN3+ or cleared (not recorded which). V is TRBV30 and J is TRBJ2-2, with TRBD2 identical over 9 bases. Sequenced input: blood buffy coat. Incomplete CDR3 DNA: TGTGCCTGGAGTCCCTTTGGTAGCGGGAGCATCACCGGGGAG. Protein: CAWSPFGSGSITGE. The whole CDR3 protein reads CAWSPFGSGSITGELFF.